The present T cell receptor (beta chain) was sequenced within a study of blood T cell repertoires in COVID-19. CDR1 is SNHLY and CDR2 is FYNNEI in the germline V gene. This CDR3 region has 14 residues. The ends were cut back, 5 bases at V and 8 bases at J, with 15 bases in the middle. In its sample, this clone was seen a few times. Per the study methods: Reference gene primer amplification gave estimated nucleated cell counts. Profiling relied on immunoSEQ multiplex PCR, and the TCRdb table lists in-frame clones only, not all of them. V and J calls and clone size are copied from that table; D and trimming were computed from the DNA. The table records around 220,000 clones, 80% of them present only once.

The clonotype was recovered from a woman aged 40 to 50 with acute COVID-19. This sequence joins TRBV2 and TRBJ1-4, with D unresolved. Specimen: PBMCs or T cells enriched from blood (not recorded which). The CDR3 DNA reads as TGTGCCAGCAGTATCCGGGGTGATGGGGAAAAACTGTTTTTT. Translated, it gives CASSIRGDGEKLFF.